One and the same sample provided the 27 T cell receptor beta chains below, sequenced in a study of control samples from healthy donors and cancer patients. Generated by immunoSEQ multiplex PCR, the TCRdb table keeps only in-frame clones and is missing some. This table holds 90,000 to 110,000 clones, around 89% found once. The sample consisted of blood. These TCRs come from a woman aged 50 to 60 in good health.

The rearrangement joins TRBV5-8 to TRBJ1-5; D not certain. CDR3 length equals 15 residues. Looked up from germline, CDR1 is SGHTS and CDR2 is YDEGEE. Trimming shortened V by 3 bases and J by 1 base, and 11 bases separated the two germline ends. In nucleotides, the CDR3 is TGTGCCAGCAGCTCCGTGGCGGTAAGCAATCAGCCCCAGCATTTT. Protein sequence: CASSSVAVSNQPQHF.

This clone showed up just a few times. The chain is built from TRBV5-1 and TRBJ1-1, with unresolved D. Germline V CDR1 and CDR2: SGHRS, YFSETQ. The CDR3 extends over 13 amino acids. V lost 0 bases, J lost 0 bases, and 3 bases lay in between. CDR3: CASSLDVNTEAFF. The CDR3 DNA follows: TGCGCCAGCAGCTTGGATGTGAACACTGAAGCTTTCTTT.

The sample holds a few counts of this clone. The V and J genes are TRBV3-1 (or the pseudogene TRBV3-2) and TRBJ1-1; D might be TRBD1 (5 bases). The germline CDR1 and CDR2 sequences are LGHDT and YNNKEL (reference sequence). The CDR3 has 15 residues. The V end was cut by 2 bases, the J end by 3 bases, with 13 bases between. In DNA form, the CDR3 reads TGTGCCAGCAGCCAAAGGCATGGGACGGACACTGAAGCTTTCTTT. This sequence encodes CASSQRHGTDTEAFF.

The rearrangement links TRBV19 to TRBJ1-6; 8 nucleotides align to TRBD1. Per germline, CDR1 LNHDA and CDR2 SQIVND (reference sequence). This CDR3 is built from 16 residues. The V segment lost 3 bases and the J segment 9 bases; nucleotides outside the gene matches: 10. The CDR3 coding sequence is TGTGCCAGTAGTATCACCCACACAGGGGGGATTTCACCCCTCCACTTT. Amino acids: CASSITHTGGISPLHF.

The chain is built from TRBV6-6 and TRBJ2-2; no clear D. The CDR3 is 14 residues long. Trimming left V 5 bases short and J 4 bases short, with 11 bases between. The germline V gene encodes CDR1 MNHNY and CDR2 SVGAGI (reference sequence). CDR3 coding DNA: TGTGCCAGCAGTCAGGACCTTTCCACCGGGGAGCTGTTTTTT. Translating it yields CASSQDLSTGELFF.

This rearrangement joins TRBV13 to TRBJ2-3; a possible D gene is TRBD1 (5 bases). The germline V and J ends were trimmed by 5 bases and 1 base, with 10 bases remaining between them. This CDR3 spans 14 amino acids. Germline CDR1 PRHDT, CDR2 FYEKMQ (reference sequence). CDR3 sequence reads: CASSPGHRTDTQYF. CDR3 sequence (DNA): TGTGCCAGCAGCCCAGGACACCGCACAGATACGCAGTATTTT.

The rearrangement uses TRBV14 and TRBJ2-5; D possibly corresponds to TRBD1 (6 bases). CDR1 and CDR2 from the germline V gene are SGHDN and FVKESK. V lost 4 bases and J 0 bases, leaving 21 bases between the germline ends. The CDR3 covers 18 residues. Here the CDR3 reads CASSPHRAWLPNQETQYF. The CDR3 DNA sequence: TGTGCCAGCAGCCCCCACAGGGCCTGGTTACCGAACCAAGAGACCCAGTACTTC.

The chain employs TRBV7-9 and TRBJ2-5, with 11 bases that match TRBD2. Germline V CDR1 and CDR2: SEHNR, FQNEAQ (reference sequence). The CDR3 is made up of 15 amino acids. With V trimmed by 5 bases and J by 1 base, 3 bases remained unmatched. CDR3 loop: CASSRLAGRQETQYF. Here the CDR3 DNA reads TGTGCCAGCAGCCGACTAGCGGGACGCCAAGAGACCCAGTACTTC.

The chain employs TRBV12-3 or TRBV12-4 and TRBJ1-4; D is unresolved. The V gene lost 4 bases and the J gene lost 8 bases, with 5 bases spanning the gap. This CDR3 is 11 amino acids long. CDR3 sequence (DNA): TGTGCCAGCAGTTATATCGAAAAACTGTTTTTT. It encodes CASSYIEKLFF.

V usage is TRBV29-1 and J usage is TRBJ2-4; D is possibly TRBD2 (5 bases). The germline CDR1 and CDR2 sequences are SQVTM and ANQGSEA. This CDR3 spans 18 amino acids. The ends were cut back, 4 bases at V and 0 bases at J, with 22 bases in the middle. CDR3 DNA sequence: TGCAGCGTTGTTTCGCGGGCTTCCTCTATGCTAGCCAAAAACATTCAGTACTTC. Translating it yields CSVVSRASSMLAKNIQYF.

The sample holds a few counts of this clone. The chain links TRBV27 to TRBJ1-6; D ambiguous. The germline V gene encodes CDR1 MNHEY and CDR2 SMNVEV (reference sequence). The V gene lost 6 bases and the J gene lost 8 bases, with 11 bases spanning the gap. The CDR3 is made up of 13 amino acids. The CDR3 loop is CASRGPRDSPLHF. CDR3 bases: TGTGCCAGCAGGGGCCCCCGGGATTCACCCCTCCACTTT.

The table lists this clone with a count of one. This CDR3 reads CASSRQQANTEAFF. CDR3 nucleotides: TGTGCCAGCAGCCGACAGCAAGCTAACACTGAAGCTTTCTTT. The J gene is TRBJ1-1, the V gene TRBV14; TRBD1 is a possible D gene (5 bases). From germline, CDR1 is SGHDN and CDR2 FVKESK. The CDR3 runs 14 residues. V gave up 4 bases and J gave up 2 bases, with 11 bases separating them.

The rearrangement uses TRBV6-5 and TRBJ1-2; D is perhaps TRBD1 (5 bases). The CDR3 spans 15 residues. The germline V gene has CDR1 MNHEY and CDR2 SVGAGI. V lost 2 bases and J lost 10, with 20 bases in between. DNA for the CDR3: TGTGCCAGCAGTTACCGACTCTTCAGGGTCGACGACTACACCTTC. It is translated as CASSYRLFRVDDYTF.

This chain uses TRBV6-5 with TRBJ2-1; D remains unclear. CDR3 length: 14 residues. Germline CDR1 MNHEY, CDR2 SVGAGI. V was cut by 0 bases and J by 0 bases, with 3 bases left in between. In DNA, the CDR3 is TGTGCCAGCAGTTACTCGAACTCCTACAATGAGCAGTTCTTC. It yields the protein CASSYSNSYNEQFF.

The chain couples TRBV30 to TRBJ1-5, with 8 nucleotides matching TRBD1. This CDR3 has 18 residues. Per the germline V gene, CDR1 is GTSNPN and CDR2 is SVGIG (reference sequence). The V gene end was trimmed by 2 bases and the J gene end by 0 bases; junction bases not matched to a gene: 12. The CDR3 loop is CAWSPRTGRMISNQPQHF. In nucleotides, the CDR3 is TGTGCCTGGAGTCCTCGGACAGGGAGAATGATTAGCAATCAGCCCCAGCATTTT.

The gene calls are TRBV10-3 and TRBJ2-3, with 15 bases identical to TRBD2. Germline loops: CDR1 ENHRY, CDR2 SYGVKD. This CDR3 spans 15 amino acids. Trimming at V came to 2 bases and at J to 7 bases, leaving 1 base not matched to a gene. CDR3 DNA: TGTGCCATCAGTGAGGGGACTAGCGGGGGGAATACGCAGTATTTT. The encoded protein is CAISEGTSGGNTQYF.

This chain's CDR3 is CATSRDRTGGYNEQFF. CDR3 DNA sequence: TGTGCCACCAGCAGAGATAGGACAGGGGGTTACAATGAGCAGTTCTTC. This chain connects TRBV15 to TRBJ2-1, with 10 nucleotides matching TRBD1. Germline V gives CDR1 LNHNV, CDR2 YYDKDF (reference sequence). The CDR3 sequence is 16 residues long. V lost 0 bases and J lost 4; bases outside the gene matches: 3. Filled out from reference TRBV15 and TRBJ2-1, the complete variable domain reads DAMVIQNPRYQVTQFGKPVTLSCSQTLNHNVMYWYQQKSSQAPKLLFHYYDKDFNNEADTPDNFQSRRPNTSFCFLDIRSPGLGDTAMYLCATSRDRTGGYNEQFFGPGTRLTVL.

The rearrangement uses TRBV19 and TRBJ2-1; D remains unclear. The CDR3 extends over 13 amino acids. Trimming took off 8 bases at V and 0 bases at J, with 8 bases between the two ends. Per germline, CDR1 LNHDA and CDR2 SQIVND (reference sequence). The CDR3 DNA sequence: TGTGCCAGTCGGGCGAGCTCCTACAATGAGCAGTTCTTC. Protein product: CASRASSYNEQFF.

The chain couples TRBV28 to TRBJ2-3; no clear D gene. The germline V and J ends were trimmed by 3 bases and 9 bases, with 16 bases remaining between them. The germline CDR1 and CDR2 sequences are MDHEN and SYDVKM. CDR3 length: 14 amino acids. CDR3 residues: CASSLAPLVSTQYF. The CDR3 DNA follows: TGTGCCAGCAGTTTGGCTCCCCTGGTCTCGACGCAGTATTTT. Filled out from reference TRBV28 and TRBJ2-3, the complete variable domain reads DVKVTQSSRYLVKRTGEKVFLECVQDMDHENMFWYRQDPGLGLRLIYFSYDVKMKEKGDIPEGYSVSREKKERFSLILESASTNQTSMYLCASSLAPLVSTQYFGPGTRLTVL.

This sequence joins TRBV19 and TRBJ1-4, with unresolved D. CDR1 and CDR2 (germline): LNHDA, SQIVND (reference sequence). The CDR3 is made up of 15 amino acids. V gave up 1 base and J gave up 0 bases, with 6 bases separating them. The CDR3, as DNA: TGTGCCAGTAGTATAGTGAGCGCAACTAATGAAAAACTGTTTTTT. Amino acid sequence: CASSIVSATNEKLFF.

V gene TRBV6-2 or TRBV6-3 combines with J gene TRBJ2-3, with D possibly being TRBD2 (5 bases). Germline V gene data show CDR1 as MNHEY and CDR2 as SVGEGT. V lost 4 bases and J 6 bases, leaving 11 bases between the germline ends. The CDR3 runs to 13 residues. CDR3 sequence: CASSSDWSDTQYF. The CDR3 DNA follows: TGTGCCAGCAGTTCGGACTGGTCCGATACGCAGTATTTT.

This clone is a singleton in its sample. The rearrangement links TRBV18 to TRBJ1-2; the D is unclear. The CDR3 extends over 17 amino acids. Trimming took off 3 bases at V and 5 bases at J, with 22 bases between the two ends. The germline V gene has CDR1 KGHSH and CDR2 LQKENI. CDR3 sequence: CASSPGIGTGQAYGYTF. The CDR3 DNA is TGTGCCAGCTCACCGGGGATCGGAACGGGTCAGGCTTATGGCTACACCTTC.

This clone was detected only a few times. The gene calls are TRBV5-1 and TRBJ2-7; D possibly matches TRBD1 or TRBD2 (5 bases each). The CDR3 has 14 amino acids. V lost 2 bases and J 0 bases, leaving 9 bases between the germline ends. Germline assignment: CDR1 SGHRS and CDR2 YFSETQ. CDR3 amino acids: CASSFEGSSYEQYV. The CDR3 DNA follows: TGCGCCAGCAGCTTTGAGGGGAGCTCCTACGAGCAGTACGTC.

The chain combines TRBV19 with TRBJ1-4; 8 nucleotides agree with TRBD1. Germline loops: CDR1 LNHDA, CDR2 SQIVND (reference sequence). Germline trimming cut 5 bases from V and 6 bases from J; bases unmatched to any gene: 5. This CDR3 has 14 residues. CDR3 amino acids: CASSPTGGDEKLFF. The CDR3 DNA is TGTGCCAGTAGTCCAACAGGGGGGGATGAAAAACTGTTTTTT.

The genes are TRBV4-1 and TRBJ1-5; D not resolved. The ends were cut back, 1 base at V and 3 bases at J, with 13 bases in the middle. The germline V gene encodes CDR1 MGHRA and CDR2 YSYEKL. The CDR3 consists of 16 residues. The CDR3 DNA reads as TGCGCCAGCAGCCAAGTCAACTTCGGGTCCAATCAGCCCCAGCATTTT. Protein sequence: CASSQVNFGSNQPQHF.

The chain links TRBV3-1 (or the pseudogene TRBV3-2) to TRBJ2-2; D is perhaps TRBD2 (7 bases). CDR3 length: 15 amino acids. Trimming stripped 3 bases from V and 6 bases from J, with 14 bases between. Germline lookup yields CDR1 LGHDT and CDR2 YNNKEL (reference sequence). The CDR3 DNA reads as TGTGCCAGCAGCCACTCCGGCGGGGGCTCCGGGGAGCTGTTTTTT. Its protein is CASSHSGGGSGELFF.

The rearrangement links TRBV5-1 to TRBJ2-4; TRBD2 aligns across 12 bases. CDR3 length: 15 amino acids. Germline V CDR1 and CDR2: SGHRS, YFSETQ. V was clipped by 2 bases and J by 6 bases; unmatched bases: 3. CDR3 amino acids: CASSFSSGGANIQYF. CDR3 bases: TGCGCCAGCAGCTTCTCTAGCGGGGGGGCAAACATTCAGTACTTC.